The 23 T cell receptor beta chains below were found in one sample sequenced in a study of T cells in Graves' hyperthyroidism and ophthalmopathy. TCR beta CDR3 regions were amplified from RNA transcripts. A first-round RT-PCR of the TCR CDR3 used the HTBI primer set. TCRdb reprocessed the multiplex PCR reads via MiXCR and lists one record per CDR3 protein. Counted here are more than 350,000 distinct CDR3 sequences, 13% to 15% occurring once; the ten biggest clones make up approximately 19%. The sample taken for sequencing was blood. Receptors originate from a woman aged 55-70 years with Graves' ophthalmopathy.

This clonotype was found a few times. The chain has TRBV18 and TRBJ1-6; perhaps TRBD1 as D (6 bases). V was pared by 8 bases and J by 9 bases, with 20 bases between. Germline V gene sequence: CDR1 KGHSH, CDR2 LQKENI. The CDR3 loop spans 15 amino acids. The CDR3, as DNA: TGTGCCAGCACCCAACAGGGCGCCGCCGGTTCACCCCTCCACTTT. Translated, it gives CASTQQGAAGSPLHF. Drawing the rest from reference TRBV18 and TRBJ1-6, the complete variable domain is NAGVMQNPRHLVRRRGQEARLRCSPMKGHSHVYWYRQLPEEGLKFMVYLQKENIIDESGMPKERFSAEFPKEGPSILRIQQVVRGDSAAYFCASTQQGAAGSPLHFGNGTRLTVT.

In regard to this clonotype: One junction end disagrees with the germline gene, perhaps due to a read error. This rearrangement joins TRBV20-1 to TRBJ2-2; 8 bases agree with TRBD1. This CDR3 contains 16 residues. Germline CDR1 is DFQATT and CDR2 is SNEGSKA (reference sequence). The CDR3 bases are TGCAGTGCTAGAGACGCGGCAGGGGGCAAAACCGGGGAGCTGCTTTTT. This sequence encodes CSARDAAGGKTGELLF.

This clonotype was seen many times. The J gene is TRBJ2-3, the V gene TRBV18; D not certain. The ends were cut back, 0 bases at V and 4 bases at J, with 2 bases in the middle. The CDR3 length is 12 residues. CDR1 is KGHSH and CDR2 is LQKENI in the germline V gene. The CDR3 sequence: CASSPPADTQYF. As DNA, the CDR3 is TGTGCCAGCTCACCACCGGCAGATACGCAGTATTTT.

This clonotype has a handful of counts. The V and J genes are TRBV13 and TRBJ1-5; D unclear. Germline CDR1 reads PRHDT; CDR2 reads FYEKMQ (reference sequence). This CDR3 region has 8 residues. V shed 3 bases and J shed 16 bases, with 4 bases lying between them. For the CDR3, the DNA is TGTGCCAGCAGCTTCCCCCATTTT. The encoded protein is CASSFPHF.

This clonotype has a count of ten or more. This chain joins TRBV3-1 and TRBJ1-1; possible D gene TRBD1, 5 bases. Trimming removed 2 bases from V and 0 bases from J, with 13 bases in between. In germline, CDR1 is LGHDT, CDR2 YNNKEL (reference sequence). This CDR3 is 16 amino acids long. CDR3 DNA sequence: TGTGCCAGCAGCCAACCTACGGGACCGGTGAACACTGAAGCTTTCTTT. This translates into CASSQPTGPVNTEAFF.

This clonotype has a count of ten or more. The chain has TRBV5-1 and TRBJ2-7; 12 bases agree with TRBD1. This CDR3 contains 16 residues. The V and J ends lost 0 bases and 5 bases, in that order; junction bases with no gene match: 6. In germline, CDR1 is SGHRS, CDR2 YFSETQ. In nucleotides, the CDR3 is TGCGCCAGCAGCTTGGCGGGACAGGGGGCGAGCGACGAGCAGTACTTC. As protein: CASSLAGQGASDEQYF.

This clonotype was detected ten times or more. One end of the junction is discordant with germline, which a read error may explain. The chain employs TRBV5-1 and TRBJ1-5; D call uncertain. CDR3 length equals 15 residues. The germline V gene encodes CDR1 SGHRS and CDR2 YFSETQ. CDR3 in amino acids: CASSLSGGGNQPQHF. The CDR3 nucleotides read TGTGCCAGCAGTTTATCCGGAGGCGGCAATCAGCCCCAGCATTTT.

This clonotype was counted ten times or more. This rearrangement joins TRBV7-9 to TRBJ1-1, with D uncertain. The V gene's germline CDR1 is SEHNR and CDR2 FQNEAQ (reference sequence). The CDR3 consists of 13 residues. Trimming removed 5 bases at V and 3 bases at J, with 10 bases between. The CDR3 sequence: CASSTTSDTEAFF. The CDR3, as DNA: TGTGCCAGCAGCACGACAAGTGACACTGAAGCTTTCTTT.

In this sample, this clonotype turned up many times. Here the CDR3 reads CASSLSVTGELFF. CDR3 bases: TGTGCCAGCAGCCTTAGCGTCACCGGGGAGCTGTTTTTT. V is TRBV12-3 or TRBV12-4 and J is TRBJ2-2, with D perhaps TRBD2 (5 bases). CDR3 length: 13 amino acids. Trimming removed 6 bases at V and 4 bases at J, with 9 bases between.

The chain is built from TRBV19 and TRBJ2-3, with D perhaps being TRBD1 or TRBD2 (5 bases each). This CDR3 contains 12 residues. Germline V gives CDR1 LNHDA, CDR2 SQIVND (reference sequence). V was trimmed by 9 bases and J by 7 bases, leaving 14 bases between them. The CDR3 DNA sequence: TGTGCCAGACCGGGACCAACTTATACGCAGTATTTT. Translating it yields CARPGPTYTQYF.

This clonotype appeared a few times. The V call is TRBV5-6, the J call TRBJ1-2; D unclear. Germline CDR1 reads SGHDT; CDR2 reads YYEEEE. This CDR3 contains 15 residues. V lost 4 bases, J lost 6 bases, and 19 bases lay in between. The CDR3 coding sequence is TGTGCCAGCAGCCCCGGATCGGGCAGGAACCATGGCTACACCTTC. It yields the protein CASSPGSGRNHGYTF.

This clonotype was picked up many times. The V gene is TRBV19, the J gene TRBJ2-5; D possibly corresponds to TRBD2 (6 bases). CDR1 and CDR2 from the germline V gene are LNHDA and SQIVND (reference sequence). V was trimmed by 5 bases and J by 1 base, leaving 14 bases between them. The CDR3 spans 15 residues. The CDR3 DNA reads TGTGCCAGTAGTTTCTCACCGACTAGCCAAGAGACCCAGTACTTC. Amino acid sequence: CASSFSPTSQETQYF.

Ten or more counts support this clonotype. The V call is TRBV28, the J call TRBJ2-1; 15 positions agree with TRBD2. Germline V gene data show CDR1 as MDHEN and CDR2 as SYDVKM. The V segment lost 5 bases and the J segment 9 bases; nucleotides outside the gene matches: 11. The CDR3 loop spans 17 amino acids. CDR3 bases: TGTGCCAGCAGTATGGGGACAGGACTAGCGGGAGGGCCTGAGCAGTTCTTC. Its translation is CASSMGTGLAGGPEQFF.

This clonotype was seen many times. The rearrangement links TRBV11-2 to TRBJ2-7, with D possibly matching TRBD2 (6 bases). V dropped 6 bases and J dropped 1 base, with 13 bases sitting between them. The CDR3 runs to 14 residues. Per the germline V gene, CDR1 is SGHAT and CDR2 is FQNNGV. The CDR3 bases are TGTGCCAGCAGTCTCTCTAGCGTATCCTACGAGCAGTACTTC. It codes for CASSLSSVSYEQYF.

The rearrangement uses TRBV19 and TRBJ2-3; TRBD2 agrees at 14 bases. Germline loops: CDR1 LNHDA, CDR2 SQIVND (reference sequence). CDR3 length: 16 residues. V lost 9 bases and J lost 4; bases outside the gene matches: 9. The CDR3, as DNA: TGTGCCAGGACTAGCGGGAGGGCCGGGGCCTCAGATACGCAGTATTTT. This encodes CARTSGRAGASDTQYF.

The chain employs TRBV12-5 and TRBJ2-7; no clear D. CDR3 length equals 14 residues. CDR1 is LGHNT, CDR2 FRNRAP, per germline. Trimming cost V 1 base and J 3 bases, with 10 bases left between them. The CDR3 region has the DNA TGTGCTAGTGGTTTGGACCCTCCTCGCTACGAGCAGTACTTC. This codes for CASGLDPPRYEQYF.

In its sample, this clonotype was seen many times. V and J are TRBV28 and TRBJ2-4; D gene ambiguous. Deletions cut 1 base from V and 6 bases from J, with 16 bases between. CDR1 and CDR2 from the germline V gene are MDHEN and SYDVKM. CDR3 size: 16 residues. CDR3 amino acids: CASSLLVGSGGNIQYF. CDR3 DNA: TGTGCCAGCAGTTTATTGGTAGGGTCGGGTGGAAACATTCAGTACTTC.

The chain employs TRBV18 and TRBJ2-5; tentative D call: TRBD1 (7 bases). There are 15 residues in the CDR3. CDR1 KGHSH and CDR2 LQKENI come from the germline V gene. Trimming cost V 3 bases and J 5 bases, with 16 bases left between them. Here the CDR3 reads CASSPLGGGLETQYF. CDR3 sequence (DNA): TGTGCCAGCTCACCCCTCGGAGGGGGCCTTGAGACCCAGTACTTC.

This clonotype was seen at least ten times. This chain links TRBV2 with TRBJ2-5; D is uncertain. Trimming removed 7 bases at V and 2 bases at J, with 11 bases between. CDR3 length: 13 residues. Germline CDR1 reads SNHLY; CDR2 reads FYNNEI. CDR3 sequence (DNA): TGTGCCAGCACCCGGAATAGTCAAGAGACCCAGTACTTC. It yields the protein CASTRNSQETQYF.

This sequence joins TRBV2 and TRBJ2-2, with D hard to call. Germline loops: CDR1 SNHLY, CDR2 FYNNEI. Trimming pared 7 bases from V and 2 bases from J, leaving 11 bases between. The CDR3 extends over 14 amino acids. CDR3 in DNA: TGTGCCAGCATTTCAGAACTAAACACCGGGGAGCTGTTTTTT. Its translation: CASISELNTGELFF.

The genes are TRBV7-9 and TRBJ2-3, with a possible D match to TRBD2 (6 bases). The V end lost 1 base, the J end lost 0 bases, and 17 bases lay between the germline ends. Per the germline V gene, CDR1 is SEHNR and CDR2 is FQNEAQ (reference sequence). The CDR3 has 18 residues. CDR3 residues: CASSLGSAGRPSTDTQYF. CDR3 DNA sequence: TGTGCCAGCAGCTTAGGGTCGGCGGGACGACCTAGCACAGATACGCAGTATTTT.

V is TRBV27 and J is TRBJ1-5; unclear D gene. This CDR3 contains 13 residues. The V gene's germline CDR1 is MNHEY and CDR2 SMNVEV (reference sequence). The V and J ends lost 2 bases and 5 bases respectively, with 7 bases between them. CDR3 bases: TGTGCCAGCAGTTTAGGGCATCATCAGCCCCAGCATTTT. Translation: CASSLGHHQPQHF.

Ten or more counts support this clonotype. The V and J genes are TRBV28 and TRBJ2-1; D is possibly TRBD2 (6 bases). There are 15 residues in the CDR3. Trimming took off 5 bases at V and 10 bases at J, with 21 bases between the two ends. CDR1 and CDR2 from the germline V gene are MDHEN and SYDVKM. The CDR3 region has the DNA TGTGCCAGCAGTCTCTCCCGGGACTCTACGGGGGAGCAGTTCTTC. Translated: CASSLSRDSTGEQFF.